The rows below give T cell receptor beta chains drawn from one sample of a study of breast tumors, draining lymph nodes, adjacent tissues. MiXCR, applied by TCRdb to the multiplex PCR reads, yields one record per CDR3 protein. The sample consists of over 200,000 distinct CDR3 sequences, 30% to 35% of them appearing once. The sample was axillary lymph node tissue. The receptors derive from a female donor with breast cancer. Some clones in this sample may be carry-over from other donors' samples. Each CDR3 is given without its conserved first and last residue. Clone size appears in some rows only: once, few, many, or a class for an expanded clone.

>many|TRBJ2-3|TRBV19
ASSITGSTDTQY
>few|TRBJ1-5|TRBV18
ASSSGTGGTGQPQH
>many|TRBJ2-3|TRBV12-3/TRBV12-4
ASSLKRASSTDTQY
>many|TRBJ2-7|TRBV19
ASRLDPSSYEQY
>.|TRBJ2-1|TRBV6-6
ASSPSSGGAREQF
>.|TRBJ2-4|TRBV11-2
ASSLDLTASGVI
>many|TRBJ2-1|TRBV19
ASSSTRPGLAGRYNEQF
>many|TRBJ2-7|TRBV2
ASKRTGYEQY
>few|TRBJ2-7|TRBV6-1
ASRLGTRIYYEQY
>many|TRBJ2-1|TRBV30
AWSTSGSYNEQF
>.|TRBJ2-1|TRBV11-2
ASSLPINNEQF
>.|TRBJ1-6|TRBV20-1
SAPGTSTDNSPLH
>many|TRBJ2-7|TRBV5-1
ASSLGGLADISYEQY
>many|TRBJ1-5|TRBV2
ASSDDGYRNQPQH
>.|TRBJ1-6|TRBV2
ASNRGTADSPLH
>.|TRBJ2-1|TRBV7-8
ASSLRAGGHNEQL
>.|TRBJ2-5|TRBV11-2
ASSLDGLGETQY
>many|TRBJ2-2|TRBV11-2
ASRPPGTSGSSHTGELF
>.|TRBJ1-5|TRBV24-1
ATSDLSGGSRPQH
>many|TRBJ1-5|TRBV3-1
ASSQDRVGNQPQH
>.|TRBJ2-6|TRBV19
ASLRSSGANVLT
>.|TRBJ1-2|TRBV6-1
ASSQRQGTDAAGYT
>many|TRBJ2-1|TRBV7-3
ASSAIHRLAGVSGAPYNEQF
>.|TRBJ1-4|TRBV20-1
SAEPGLRGAKLF
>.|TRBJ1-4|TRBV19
ASSILGGVSNEKLF
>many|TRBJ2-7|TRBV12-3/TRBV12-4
ASSLEEGRYEQY
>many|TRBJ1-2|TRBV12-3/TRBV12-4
ASSAGPGGYGYT